This TCR beta chain was obtained from a study of CD8 T cells in ankylosing spondylitis. Germline CDR1 reads MNHEY; CDR2 reads SMNVEV (reference sequence). The V and J ends lost 2 bases and 7 bases respectively, with 12 bases between them. The CDR3 sequence is 14 residues long. A single record per CDR3 protein comes from TCRdb applying MiXCR to the 5' RACE reads. The data hold some 330,000 distinct CDR3 sequences, with 7% to 9% observed a single time. Study outcomes and limitations: Characteristic, it appeared, of ankylosing spondylitis blood was a TCR beta motif of eight or nine highly homologous variants.

This clonotype was seen at least ten times. What it binds is not known. The sample taken for sequencing was blood, either unsorted or a sorted T cell fraction (not recorded which). This clonotype was obtained from a male donor with ankylosing spondylitis. This chain joins TRBV27 and TRBJ2-1; D not certain. Here the CDR3 reads CASSLRSFKNEQFF. In nucleotides, the CDR3 is TGTGCCAGCAGTTTACGGTCTTTCAAGAATGAGCAGTTCTTC.